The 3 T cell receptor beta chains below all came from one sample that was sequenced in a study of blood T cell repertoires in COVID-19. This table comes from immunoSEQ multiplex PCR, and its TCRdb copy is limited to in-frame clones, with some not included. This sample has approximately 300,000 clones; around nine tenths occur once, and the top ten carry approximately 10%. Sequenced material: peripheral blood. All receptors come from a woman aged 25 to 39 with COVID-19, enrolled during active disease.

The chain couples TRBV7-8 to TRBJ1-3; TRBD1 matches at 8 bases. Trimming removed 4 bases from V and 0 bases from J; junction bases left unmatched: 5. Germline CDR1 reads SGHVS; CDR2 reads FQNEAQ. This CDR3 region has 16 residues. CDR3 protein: CASSSDRVSSGNTIYF. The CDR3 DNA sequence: TGTGCCAGCAGCTCGGACAGGGTGAGCTCTGGAAACACCATATATTTT.

The CDR3 here is CASSLGTGTPQLFF. Here the CDR3 DNA reads TGTGCCAGCAGCTTAGGGACAGGGACACCACAGCTGTTCTTC. The chain links TRBV11-2 to TRBJ2-1, with 8 positions matching TRBD1. Germline lookup yields CDR1 SGHAT and CDR2 FQNNGV. V lost 1 base and J lost 15; bases outside the gene matches: 11. The CDR3 sequence is 14 residues long.

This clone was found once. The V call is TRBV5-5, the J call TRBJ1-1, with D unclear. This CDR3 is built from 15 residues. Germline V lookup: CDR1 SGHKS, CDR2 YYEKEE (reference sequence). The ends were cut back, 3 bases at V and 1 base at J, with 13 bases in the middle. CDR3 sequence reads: CASSSGAARNTEAFF. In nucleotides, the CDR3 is TGTGCCAGCAGCTCTGGAGCCGCCAGGAACACTGAAGCTTTCTTT.